This entry concerns a single T cell receptor (beta chain). It lacks a known antigen. Base qualities are not provided; no much larger clone lies one nucleotide away. The data were obtained in a study of blood T cell repertoires in COVID-19 (dated by TCRdb to 2020 to 2021). About the full investigation: The collaborator samples originated in the United States, Italy and Spain and spanned the acute and convalescent phases of COVID-19. The prospective study material was composed of cDNA or gDNA derived from T cells, B-cell-depleted T cells, or PBMCs. Subjects who had been exposed to COVID-19, were actively infected with it, or had recovered from it provided the deeply sampled blood TCRbeta repertoires that made up the dataset. The repertoires were released in a freely available public database intended as a resource for research on the immune response to SARS-CoV-2. Samples were obtained from the ongoing ImmuneRACE study (first 160 participants) and from 1,254 subjects provided by 6 global collaborators. Sample metadata almost always included a de-identified subject ID, COVID-19 status, age in years and sex. HLA class I and class II types, where available, came from metadata supplied by the sample provider rather than from assay-based typing.

The immunoSEQ Assay, a bias-controlled multiplex PCR, was used to amplify TCRbeta CDR3 regions from genomic DNA. Concerning the study's data processing: Within the assay, amplification of reference gene primers was used to estimate how many nucleated cells each sample contained. To quantify the absolute abundance of each unique TCRbeta CDR3 rearrangement, sequence reads were collapsed and filtered. For each sample, productive Simpson clonality was calculated as the square root of Simpson's diversity index across productive rearrangements. Not all clones reach the TCRdb copy of this immuneACCESS table, which keeps in-frame sequences only. Checked studies attribute under half of the gap to unresolved V genes and leave the rest unexplained. The DNA gave D and trimming, while V, J and clone size come from that table. The sample contains about 240,000 clones, 85% of them found a single time. The top ten clonotypes cover more than 4.5% of the sample.

One collaborating source in Seattle enrolled patients while the patients were actively infected and followed the patients over time throughout the course of disease. Collaborating institutions collected whole blood in K2EDTA tubes following their own protocols. For TCRbeta analysis, collaborator samples were shipped as frozen whole blood, as isolated PBMCs, or as DNA extracted from either sample type. On the study overall, not on this receptor specifically: The quantity of clinical and demographic metadata differed by source and by participant and was supplied without curation.

The receptor's source is a man aged 45-65 years with COVID-19, enrolled during active disease. The material sequenced was peripheral blood.

The nucleotide sequence reads as follows: TGTGCCAGCAGTCCTAGCGGGGGGCGGAACACCGGGGAGCTGTTTTTT. The resulting protein is CASSPSGGRNTGELFF. Recombination linked TRBV28 to TRBJ2-2, and TRBD2 matches 11 of the central bases. There are 16 amino acids in the CDR3, from cysteine to phenylalanine inclusive. Solely the CDR3 DNA is kept, with 48 bases framed from the first base. Reading the germline V gene gives CDR1 MDHEN and CDR2 SYDVKM. Relative to germline, V is missing 5 bases and J is missing 1 base, with 3 bases of the junction outside any gene match.